Here is one TCR beta chain with its context. Its antigen is currently unknown. The method was immunoSEQ multiplex PCR; TCRdb's version includes in-frame clones alone and lacks a portion of them. This sample has more than 90,000 clones; roughly 92% occur once, and the top ten carry less than 1.5%. The record originates from a study of cytomegalovirus exposure and HLA in healthy donors. V gave up 2 bases and J gave up 6 bases; unmatched junction bases: 10. Looked up from germline, CDR1 is SEHNR and CDR2 is FQNEAQ (reference sequence). The length of the CDR3 is 15 residues. Whole-study results and caveats: The study designated 164 TCR beta chains cytomegalovirus-associated.

The origin of this receptor is a woman younger than 45 in good health and CMV-seropositive. Input material: PBMCs. V is TRBV7-9 and J is TRBJ2-7, with 7 nucleotides matching TRBD2. The CDR3 bases are TGTGCCAGCAGCTTATTAGGACTAGGGATAAGCGAGCAGTACTTC. It specifies CASSLLGLGISEQYF.